The TCR beta chain under discussion was sequenced for a study of blood T cell repertoires in COVID-19. Study information: Acute-phase and convalescent COVID-19 samples originated in the United States, Italy and Spain.

The CDR3 has 13 residues. Deletions cut 5 bases from V and 5 bases from J, with 11 bases between. Germline V CDR1 and CDR2: MRHNA, SNTAGT. In the authors' methods: Researchers report that nucleated cell counts were estimated from reference gene primer amplification. Profiling relied on immunoSEQ multiplex PCR, and the TCRdb table lists in-frame clones only, not all of them. The DNA was the basis for D and trimming; V, J and clone size are from that table. Here the sample spans a few hundred thousand clones, approximately 90% being singletons. Cohort assignment relied on participant-reported clinical history.

The sample comprised PBMCs or T cells enriched from blood (not recorded which). The TCR comes from a woman younger than 35 in a cohort exposed to, infected with or recovered from COVID-19 (not recorded which). The chain uses TRBV6-4 and TRBJ2-3; possible D gene TRBD2, 6 bases. CDR3 amino acids: CASSPSGEDTQYF. As DNA, the CDR3 is TGTGCCAGCAGTCCCTCGGGGGAAGATACGCAGTATTTT.